Listed here are 4 T cell receptor beta chains from one sample, sequenced in a study of shared clonotypes between healthy human individuals. Method: immunoSEQ multiplex PCR; TCRdb's copy keeps in-frame clones and lacks some. The table has millions of clones, 93% seen once. Sequenced input: naive CD4+ T cells from PBMCs. Subset of the sample: CD45RA+ positively selected. The receptors stem from a man aged 18 to 30 in good health. Some clones in this sample may be carry-over from other donors' samples.

A remark on this clone: The sample holds other DNA sequences that translate to the same CDR3. V gene TRBV18 combines with J gene TRBJ2-5, with TRBD1 matching over 7 bases. Germline CDR1 is KGHSH and CDR2 is LQKENI. Germline trimming cut 6 bases from V and 2 bases from J; bases unmatched to any gene: 6. The CDR3 has 14 amino acids. DNA of the CDR3: TGTGCCAGCTCCCCTAGGACAGGTCAAGAGACCCAGTACTTC. It yields the protein CASSPRTGQETQYF.

The chain couples TRBV18 to TRBJ2-7; 11 bases map to TRBD2. CDR1 is KGHSH and CDR2 is LQKENI in the germline V gene. CDR3 size: 14 residues. Trimming cost V 6 bases and J 2 bases; bases outside gene matches: 3. The CDR3 DNA follows: TGTGCCAGCTCCCAGACTAGCGGGGCCTACGAGCAGTACTTC. It is translated as CASSQTSGAYEQYF.

The chain recombines TRBV7-2 with TRBJ2-5; D may be TRBD1 (6 bases). This CDR3 has 14 residues. V shed 3 bases and J shed 4 bases, with 12 bases lying between them. Germline V gene lookup returns CDR1 SGHTA and CDR2 FQGNSA. The CDR3 protein is CASSFRGMVETQYF. The DNA for the CDR3 is TGTGCCAGCAGCTTTAGGGGGATGGTAGAGACCCAGTACTTC.

This sequence joins TRBV2 and TRBJ1-1; D perhaps matches TRBD1 (6 bases). Germline lookup yields CDR1 SNHLY and CDR2 FYNNEI. V was pared by 7 bases and J by 2 bases, with 11 bases between. CDR3 length: 13 amino acids. The CDR3 region has the DNA TGTGCCAGCAAAGGGGACATTAACACTGAAGCTTTCTTT. It specifies CASKGDINTEAFF.